The 18 T cell receptor beta chains presented below share a single source sample, sequenced in a study of T cell responses to AZD1222 COVID-19 vaccine (TCRdb year 2021). The time point label for this specimen denotes: baseline before first vaccination. Libraries were prepared through the immunoSEQ multiplex PCR assay. The clones in this table, taken by TCRdb from immuneACCESS, are in-frame only. Not every clone is retained; where verified, under half of the shortfall comes from an unresolved V gene, and the cause of the rest is unknown. The sample table contains just over 60,000 clones; only one count was recorded for about 70% of them. Jointly, the top ten make up over 12% of the sample. The specimen comprised peripheral blood, sampled on day 0 of AZD1222 vaccination. All receptors derive from an adult in good health.

The chain links TRBV5-6 to TRBJ1-1; 7 bases are shared with TRBD1. V shed 4 bases and J 9 bases; nucleotides not matched to a gene: 6. CDR1 is SGHDT and CDR2 is YYEEEE in the germline V gene. This CDR3 comprises 12 residues. This CDR3 is CASSPGTAKAFF. The CDR3 DNA reads TGTGCCAGCAGCCCGGGGACAGCAAAAGCTTTCTTT. Using reference TRBV5-6 and TRBJ1-1 for the parts outside the CDR3, the full variable domain is DAGVTQSPTHLIKTRGQQVTLRCSPKSGHDTVSWYQQALGQGPQFIFQYYEEEERQRGNFPDRFSGHQFPNYSSELNVNALLLGDSALYLCASSPGTAKAFFGQGTRLTVV.

This rearrangement joins TRBV4-3 to TRBJ2-1; no clear D. This CDR3 spans 16 amino acids. Trimming cost V 1 base and J 0 bases, with 10 bases left between them. Germline V lookup: CDR1 LGHNA, CDR2 YSLEER. Here the CDR3 DNA reads TGCGCCAGCAGCCAAGGGTACGAGAGCTCCTACAATGAGCAGTTCTTC. Protein sequence: CASSQGYESSYNEQFF.

J is TRBJ1-2 and V is TRBV7-2; D not resolved. Germline CDR1 and CDR2: SGHTA and FQGNSA. The ends were cut back, 5 bases at V and 8 bases at J, with 18 bases in the middle. This CDR3 contains 14 residues. As DNA, the CDR3 is TGTGCCAGCAGCACGACACAACTAGGAGCCGGCTACACCTTC. This translates into CASSTTQLGAGYTF.

CDR3 region: CASRKDRDEKLFF. The CDR3 bases are TGTGCCAGTAGGAAGGACAGGGATGAAAAACTGTTTTTT. The chain couples TRBV19 to TRBJ1-4, with TRBD1 matching over 8 bases. Germline V lookup: CDR1 LNHDA, CDR2 SQIVND (reference sequence). The junction had 3 bases not matched to a gene; V was cut back by 6 bases and J by 6 bases. The CDR3 loop spans 13 amino acids.

The chain has TRBV4-3 and TRBJ2-1; D may be TRBD2 (6 bases). Trimming cost V 0 bases and J 5 bases, with 8 bases left between them. The CDR3 covers 14 residues. Germline V gives CDR1 LGHNA, CDR2 YSLEER. The CDR3 DNA follows: TGCGCCAGCAGCCAAGATCCGGGGGACAATGAGCAGTTCTTC. Translation gives CASSQDPGDNEQFF.

This chain joins TRBV7-9 and TRBJ1-3; 7 bases fit TRBD1. This CDR3 comprises 15 residues. Unmatched junction bases numbered 6, after V lost 5 bases and J lost 2 bases. Germline CDR1 SEHNR, CDR2 FQNEAQ (reference sequence). The CDR3 coding sequence is TGTGCCAGCAGCGTGAACAGGGGAGCTGGAAACACCATATATTTT. It translates to CASSVNRGAGNTIYF.

The rearrangement uses TRBV19 and TRBJ1-1; tentative D call: TRBD1 (5 bases). Looked up from germline, CDR1 is LNHDA and CDR2 is SQIVND (reference sequence). Trimming cost V 3 bases and J 6 bases, with 11 bases left between them. CDR3 length: 13 residues. The CDR3 loop reads CASSIDGTAEAFF. Here the CDR3 DNA reads TGTGCCAGTAGTATCGATGGGACCGCTGAAGCTTTCTTT. The whole variable domain, remainder taken from reference TRBV19 and TRBJ1-1, is DGGITQSPKYLFRKEGQNVTLSCEQNLNHDAMYWYRQDPGQGLRLIYYSQIVNDFQKGDIAEGYSVSREKKESFPLTVTSAQKNPTAFYLCASSIDGTAEAFFGQGTRLTVV.

The gene calls are TRBV7-9 and TRBJ1-6; TRBD1 agrees at 9 bases. V trimming: 5 bases; J trimming: 5 bases; junction bases outside the gene matches: 7. The length of the CDR3 is 16 residues. Germline CDR1 and CDR2: SEHNR and FQNEAQ (reference sequence). CDR3 bases: TGTGCCAGCAGCCGAGCCGGGACAGGGAATAATTCACCCCTCCACTTT. Translated, it gives CASSRAGTGNNSPLHF. Using reference TRBV7-9 and TRBJ1-6 for the parts outside the CDR3, the full variable domain is DTGVSQNPRHKITKRGQNVTFRCDPISEHNRLYWYRQTLGQGPEFLTYFQNEAQLEKSRLLSDRFSAERPKGSFSTLEIQRTEQGDSAMYLCASSRAGTGNNSPLHFGNGTRLTVT.

The V call is TRBV11-2, the J call TRBJ1-6, with TRBD1 matching 8 bases. Per the germline V gene, CDR1 is SGHAT and CDR2 is FQNNGV. V was pared by 3 bases and J by 10 bases, with 11 bases of the junction left unmatched. The CDR3 contains 16 residues. The DNA for the CDR3 is TGTGCCAGCAGCTTGTCCTGGACAGGGAGGGACTCACCCCTCCACTTT. Amino acids: CASSLSWTGRDSPLHF.

This sequence joins TRBV27 and TRBJ2-3; D might be TRBD2 (6 bases). With 5 bases removed from V and 6 bases from J, the gap between germline ends came to 12 bases. The V gene's germline CDR1 is MNHEY and CDR2 SMNVEV (reference sequence). The CDR3 is 13 amino acids. The chain's CDR3 is CASSPWGRDTQYF. The CDR3 nucleotides read TGTGCCAGCAGTCCATGGGGGAGGGATACGCAGTATTTT.

The V and J genes are TRBV10-3 and TRBJ1-6, with D possibly TRBD1 on 6 matching bases. The CDR3 is 16 amino acids. Germline lookup yields CDR1 ENHRY and CDR2 SYGVKD. V lost 0 bases, J lost 7 bases, and 13 bases lay in between. The CDR3 protein is CAISESRGGGNSPLHF. In DNA, the CDR3 is TGTGCCATCAGTGAGTCGCGGGGGGGCGGCAATTCACCCCTCCACTTT.

The chain is built from TRBV30 and TRBJ1-6, with 7 bases fitting TRBD1. The ends lost 2 bases at V and 5 bases at J; junction bases unmatched: 9. The CDR3 has 16 amino acids. Germline-derived CDR1 and CDR2 are GTSNPN and SVGIG (reference sequence). CDR3 in amino acids: CAWSPDRVKNNSPLHF. In DNA form, the CDR3 reads TGTGCCTGGAGTCCAGACAGGGTAAAGAATAATTCACCCCTCCACTTT.

CDR3 DNA sequence: TGTGCCAGCAGGTTCTCCTTCTACGCTGAAGCTTTCTTT. Its translation is CASRFSFYAEAFF. The genes are TRBV6-5 and TRBJ1-1; D call uncertain. Between the trimmed V and J ends, which lost 6 bases and 6 bases, there was a span of 14 bases. The CDR3 has 13 residues. CDR1 is MNHEY, CDR2 SVGAGI, per germline.

V is TRBV4-2 and J is TRBJ2-7, with unresolved D. Germline V gene data show CDR1 as LGHNA and CDR2 as YNFKEQ. V was pared by 1 base and J by 6 bases, with 7 bases between. This CDR3 comprises 12 residues. The CDR3 DNA follows: TGTGCCAGCAGCCAAGGGGTCTCCGAGCAGTACTTC. Protein sequence: CASSQGVSEQYF.

The rearrangement links TRBV6-2 or TRBV6-3 to TRBJ2-2; a possible D gene is TRBD2 (6 bases). Per germline, CDR1 MNHEY and CDR2 SVGEGT. The germline V and J ends were trimmed by 7 bases and 12 bases, with 15 bases remaining between them. This CDR3 is 12 amino acids long. CDR3: CASTPTRGQLFF. The CDR3 DNA sequence: TGTGCCAGCACCCCGACTAGGGGTCAGCTGTTTTTT.

This chain links TRBV9 with TRBJ1-1; unclear D gene. The CDR3 runs to 13 residues. V dropped 0 bases and J dropped 4 bases, with 7 bases sitting between them. Germline loops: CDR1 SGDLS, CDR2 YYNGEE. CDR3 protein: CASSVDLSTEAFF. The CDR3, as DNA: TGTGCCAGCAGCGTAGACCTCAGCACTGAAGCTTTCTTT.

This chain links TRBV24-1 with TRBJ2-1, with D possibly TRBD2 on 7 matching bases. The CDR3 contains 17 residues. Trimming removed 9 bases at V and 3 bases at J, with 23 bases between. Looked up from germline, CDR1 is KGHDR and CDR2 is SFDVKD. This CDR3 reads CATLLRAGAAFYNEQFF. The CDR3 nucleotides are TGTGCCACCCTACTTAGGGCGGGGGCCGCATTCTACAATGAGCAGTTCTTC.

The chain joins TRBV28 to TRBJ2-1; D is possibly TRBD2 (6 bases). V shed 6 bases and J shed 7 bases, with 16 bases lying between them. Germline V gene sequence: CDR1 MDHEN, CDR2 SYDVKM. The CDR3 contains 14 residues. CDR3 region: CASRDWQGRNEQFF. CDR3 DNA sequence: TGTGCCAGCAGAGACTGGCAAGGGAGGAATGAGCAGTTCTTC.